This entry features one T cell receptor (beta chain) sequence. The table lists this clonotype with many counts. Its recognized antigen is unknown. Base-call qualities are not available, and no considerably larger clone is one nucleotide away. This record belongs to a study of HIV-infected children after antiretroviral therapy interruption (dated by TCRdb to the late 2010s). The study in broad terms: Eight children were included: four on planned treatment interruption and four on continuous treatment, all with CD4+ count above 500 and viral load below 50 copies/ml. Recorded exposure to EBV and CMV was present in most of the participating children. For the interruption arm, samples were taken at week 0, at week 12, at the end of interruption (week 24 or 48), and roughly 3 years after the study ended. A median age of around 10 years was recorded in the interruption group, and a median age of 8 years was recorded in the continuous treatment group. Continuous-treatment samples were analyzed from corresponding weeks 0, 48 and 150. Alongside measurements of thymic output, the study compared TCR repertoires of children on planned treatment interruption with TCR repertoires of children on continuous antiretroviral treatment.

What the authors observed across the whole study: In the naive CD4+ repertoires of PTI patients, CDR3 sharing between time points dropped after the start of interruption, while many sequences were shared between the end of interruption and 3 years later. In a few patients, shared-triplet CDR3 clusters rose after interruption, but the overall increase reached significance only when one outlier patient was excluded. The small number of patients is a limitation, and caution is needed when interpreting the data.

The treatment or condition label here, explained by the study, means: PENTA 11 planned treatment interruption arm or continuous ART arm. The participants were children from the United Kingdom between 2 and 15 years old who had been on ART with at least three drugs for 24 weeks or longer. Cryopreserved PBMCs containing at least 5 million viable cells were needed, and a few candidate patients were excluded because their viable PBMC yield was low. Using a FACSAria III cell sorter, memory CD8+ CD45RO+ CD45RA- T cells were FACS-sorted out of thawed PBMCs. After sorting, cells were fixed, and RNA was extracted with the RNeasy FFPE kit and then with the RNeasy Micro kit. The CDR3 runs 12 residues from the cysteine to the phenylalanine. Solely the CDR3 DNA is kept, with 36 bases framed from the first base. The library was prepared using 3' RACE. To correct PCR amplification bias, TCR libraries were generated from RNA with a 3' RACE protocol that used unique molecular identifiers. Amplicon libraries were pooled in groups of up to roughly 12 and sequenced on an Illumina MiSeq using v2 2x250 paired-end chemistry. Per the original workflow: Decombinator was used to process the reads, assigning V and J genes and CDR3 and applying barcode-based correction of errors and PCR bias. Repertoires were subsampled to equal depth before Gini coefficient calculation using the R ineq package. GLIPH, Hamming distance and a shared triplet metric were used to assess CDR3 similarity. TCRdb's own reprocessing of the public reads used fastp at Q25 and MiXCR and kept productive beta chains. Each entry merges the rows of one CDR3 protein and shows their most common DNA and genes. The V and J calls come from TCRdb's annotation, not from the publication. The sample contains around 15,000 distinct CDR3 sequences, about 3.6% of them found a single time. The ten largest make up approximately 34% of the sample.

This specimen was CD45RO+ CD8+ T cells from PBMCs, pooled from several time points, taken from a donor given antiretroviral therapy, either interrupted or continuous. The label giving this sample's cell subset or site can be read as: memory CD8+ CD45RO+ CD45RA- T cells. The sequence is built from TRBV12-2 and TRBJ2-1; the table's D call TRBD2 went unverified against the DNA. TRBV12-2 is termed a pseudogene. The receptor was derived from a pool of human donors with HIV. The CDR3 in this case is CASRSLTGEQFF. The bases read TGTGCAAGTCGCTCACTAACGGGTGAGCAGTTCTTC.